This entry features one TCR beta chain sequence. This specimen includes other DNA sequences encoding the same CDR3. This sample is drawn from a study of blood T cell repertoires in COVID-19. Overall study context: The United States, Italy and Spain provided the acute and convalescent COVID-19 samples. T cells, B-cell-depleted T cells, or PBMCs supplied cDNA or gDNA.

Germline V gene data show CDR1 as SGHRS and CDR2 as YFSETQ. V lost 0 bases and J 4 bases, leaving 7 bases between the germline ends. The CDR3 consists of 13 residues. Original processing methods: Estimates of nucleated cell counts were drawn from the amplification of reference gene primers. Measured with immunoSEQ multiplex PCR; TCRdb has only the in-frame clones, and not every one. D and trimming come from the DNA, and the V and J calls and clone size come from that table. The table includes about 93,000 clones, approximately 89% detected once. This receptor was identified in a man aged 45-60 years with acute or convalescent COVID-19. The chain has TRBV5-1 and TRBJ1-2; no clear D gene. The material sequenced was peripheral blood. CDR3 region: CASSLGRLYGYTF. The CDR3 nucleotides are TGCGCCAGCAGCTTGGGGCGGCTCTATGGCTACACCTTC.